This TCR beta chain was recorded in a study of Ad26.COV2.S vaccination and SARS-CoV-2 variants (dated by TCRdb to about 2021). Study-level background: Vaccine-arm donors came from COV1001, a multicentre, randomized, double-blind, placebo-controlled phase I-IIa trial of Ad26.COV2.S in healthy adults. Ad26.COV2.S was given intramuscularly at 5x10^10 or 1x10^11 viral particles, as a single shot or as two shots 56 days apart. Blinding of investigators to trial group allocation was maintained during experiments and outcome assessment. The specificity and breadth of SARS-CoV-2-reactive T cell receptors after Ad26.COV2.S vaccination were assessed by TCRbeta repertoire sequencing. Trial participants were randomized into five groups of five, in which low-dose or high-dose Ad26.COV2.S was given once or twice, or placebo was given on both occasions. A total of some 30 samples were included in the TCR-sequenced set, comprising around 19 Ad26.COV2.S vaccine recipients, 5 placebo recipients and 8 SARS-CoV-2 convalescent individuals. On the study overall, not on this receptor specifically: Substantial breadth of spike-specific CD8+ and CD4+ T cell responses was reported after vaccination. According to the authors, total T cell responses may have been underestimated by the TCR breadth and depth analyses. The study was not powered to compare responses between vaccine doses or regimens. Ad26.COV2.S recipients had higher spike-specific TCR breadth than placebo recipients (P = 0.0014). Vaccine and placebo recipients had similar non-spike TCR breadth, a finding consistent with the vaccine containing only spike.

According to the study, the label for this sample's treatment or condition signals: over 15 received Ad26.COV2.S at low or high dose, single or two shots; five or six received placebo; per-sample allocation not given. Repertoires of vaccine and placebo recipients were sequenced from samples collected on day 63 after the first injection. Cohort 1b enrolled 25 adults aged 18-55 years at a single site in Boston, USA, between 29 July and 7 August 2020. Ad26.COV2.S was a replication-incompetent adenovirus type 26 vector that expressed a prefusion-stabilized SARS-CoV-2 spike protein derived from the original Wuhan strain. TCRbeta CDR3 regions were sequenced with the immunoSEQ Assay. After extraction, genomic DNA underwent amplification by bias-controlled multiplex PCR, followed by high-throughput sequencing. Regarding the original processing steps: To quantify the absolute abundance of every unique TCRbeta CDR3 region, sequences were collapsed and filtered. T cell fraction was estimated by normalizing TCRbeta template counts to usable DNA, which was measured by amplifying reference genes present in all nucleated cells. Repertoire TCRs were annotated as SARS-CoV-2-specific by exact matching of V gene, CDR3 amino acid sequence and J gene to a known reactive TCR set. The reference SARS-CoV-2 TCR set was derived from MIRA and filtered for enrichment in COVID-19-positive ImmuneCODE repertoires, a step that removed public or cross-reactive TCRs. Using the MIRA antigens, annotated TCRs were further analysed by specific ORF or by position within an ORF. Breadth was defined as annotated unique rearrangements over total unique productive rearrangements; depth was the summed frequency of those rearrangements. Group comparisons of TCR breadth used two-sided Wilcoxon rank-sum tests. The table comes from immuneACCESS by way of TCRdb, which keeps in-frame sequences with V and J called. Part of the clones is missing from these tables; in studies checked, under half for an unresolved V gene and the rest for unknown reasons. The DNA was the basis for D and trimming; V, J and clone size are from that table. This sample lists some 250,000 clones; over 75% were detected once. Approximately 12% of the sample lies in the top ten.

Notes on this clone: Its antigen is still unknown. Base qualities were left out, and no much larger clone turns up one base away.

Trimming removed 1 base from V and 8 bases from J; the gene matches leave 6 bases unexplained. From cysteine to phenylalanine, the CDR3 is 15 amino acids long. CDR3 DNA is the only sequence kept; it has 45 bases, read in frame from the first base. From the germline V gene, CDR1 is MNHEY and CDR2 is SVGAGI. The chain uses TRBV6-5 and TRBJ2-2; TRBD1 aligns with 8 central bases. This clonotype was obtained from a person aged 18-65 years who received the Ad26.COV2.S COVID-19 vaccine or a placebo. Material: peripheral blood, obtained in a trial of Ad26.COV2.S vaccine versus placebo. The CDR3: CASSYFPGGTGELFF. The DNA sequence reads TGTGCCAGCAGTTACTTTCCAGGGGGCACAGGGGAGCTGTTTTTT.